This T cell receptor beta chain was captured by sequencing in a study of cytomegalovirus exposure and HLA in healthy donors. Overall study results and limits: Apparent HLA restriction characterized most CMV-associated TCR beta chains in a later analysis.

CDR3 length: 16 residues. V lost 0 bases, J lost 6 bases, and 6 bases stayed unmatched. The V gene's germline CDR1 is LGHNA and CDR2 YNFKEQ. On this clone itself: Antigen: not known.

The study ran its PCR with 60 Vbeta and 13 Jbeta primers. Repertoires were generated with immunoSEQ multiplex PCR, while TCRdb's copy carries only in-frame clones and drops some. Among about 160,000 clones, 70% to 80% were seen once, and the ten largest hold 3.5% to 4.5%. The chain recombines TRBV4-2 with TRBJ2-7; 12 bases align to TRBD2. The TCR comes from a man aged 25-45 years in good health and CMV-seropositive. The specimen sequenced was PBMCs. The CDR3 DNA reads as TGTGCCAGCAGCCAAGATAGGCTAGCGGGGGGGCCCGAGCAGTACTTC. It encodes CASSQDRLAGGPEQYF.